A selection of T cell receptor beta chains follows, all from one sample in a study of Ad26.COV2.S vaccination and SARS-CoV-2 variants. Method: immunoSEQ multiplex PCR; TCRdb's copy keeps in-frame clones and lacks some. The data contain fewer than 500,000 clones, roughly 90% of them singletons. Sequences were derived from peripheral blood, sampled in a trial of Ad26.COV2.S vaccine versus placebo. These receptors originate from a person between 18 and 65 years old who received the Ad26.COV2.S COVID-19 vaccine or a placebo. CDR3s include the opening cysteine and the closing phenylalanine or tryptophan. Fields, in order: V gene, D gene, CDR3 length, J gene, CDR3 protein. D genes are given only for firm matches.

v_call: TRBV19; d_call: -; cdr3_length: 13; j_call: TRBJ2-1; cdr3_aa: CASSQTGYNEQFF
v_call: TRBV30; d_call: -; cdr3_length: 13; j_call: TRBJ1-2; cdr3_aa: CAWKNRGGSGYTF
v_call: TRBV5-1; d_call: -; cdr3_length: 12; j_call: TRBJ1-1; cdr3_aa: CASSTRNTEAFF
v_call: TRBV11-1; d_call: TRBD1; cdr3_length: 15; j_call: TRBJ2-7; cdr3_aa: CASSQQGQGLNEQYF
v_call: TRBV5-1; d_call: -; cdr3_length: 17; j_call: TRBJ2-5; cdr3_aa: CASSLNPQGGLLETQYF
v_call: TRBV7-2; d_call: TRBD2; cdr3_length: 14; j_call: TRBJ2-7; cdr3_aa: CASSLSSGTYEQYF
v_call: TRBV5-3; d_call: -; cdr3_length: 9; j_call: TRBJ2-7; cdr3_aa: CARSLKAHF
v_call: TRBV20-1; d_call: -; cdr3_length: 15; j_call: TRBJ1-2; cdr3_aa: CSASTGGAPNYGYTF
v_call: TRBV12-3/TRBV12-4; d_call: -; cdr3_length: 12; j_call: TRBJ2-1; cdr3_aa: CASSFSGDEQFF
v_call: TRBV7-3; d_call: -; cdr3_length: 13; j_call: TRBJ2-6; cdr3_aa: CASSIRPANVLTF
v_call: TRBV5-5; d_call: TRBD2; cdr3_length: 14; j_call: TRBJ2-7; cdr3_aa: CASSETSSYYEQYF
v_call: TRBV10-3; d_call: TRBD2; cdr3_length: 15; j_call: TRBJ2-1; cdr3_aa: CAISSSGYSYNEQFF
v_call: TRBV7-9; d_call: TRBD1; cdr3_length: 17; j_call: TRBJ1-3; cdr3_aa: CASSLLGTGRAGNTIYF
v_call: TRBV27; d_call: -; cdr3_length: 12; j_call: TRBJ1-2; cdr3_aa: CASSPLGDGYTF
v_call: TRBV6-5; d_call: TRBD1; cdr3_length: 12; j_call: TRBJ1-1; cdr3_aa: CASLTGGTEAFF
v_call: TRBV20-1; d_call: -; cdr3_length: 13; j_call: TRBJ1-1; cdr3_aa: CSASRHSNTEAFF
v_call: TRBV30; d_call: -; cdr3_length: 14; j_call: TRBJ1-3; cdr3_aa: CAWDQQVSGNTIYF
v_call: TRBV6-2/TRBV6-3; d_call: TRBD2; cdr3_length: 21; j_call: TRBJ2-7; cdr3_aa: CASSYSRLQREASGSWAEQYF
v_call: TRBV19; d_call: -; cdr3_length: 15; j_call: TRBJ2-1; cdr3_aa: CASSMSHRSYNEQFF
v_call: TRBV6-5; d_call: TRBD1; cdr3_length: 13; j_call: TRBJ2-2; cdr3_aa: CATGQGGTGELFF
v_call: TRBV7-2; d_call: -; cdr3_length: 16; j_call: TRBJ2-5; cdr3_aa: CASSGAQLATQETQYF
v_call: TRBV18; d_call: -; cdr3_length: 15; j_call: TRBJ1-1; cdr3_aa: CASSPPGQPNTEAFF
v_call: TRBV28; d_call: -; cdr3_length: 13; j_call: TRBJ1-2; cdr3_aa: CASSAGQSYGYTF
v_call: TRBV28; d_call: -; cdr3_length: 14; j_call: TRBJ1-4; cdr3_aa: CASSLMGLNEKLFF
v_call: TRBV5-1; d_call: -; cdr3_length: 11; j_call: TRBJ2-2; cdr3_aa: CASASMGELFF
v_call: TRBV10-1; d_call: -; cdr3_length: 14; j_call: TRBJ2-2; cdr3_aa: CASSGGTNTGELFF
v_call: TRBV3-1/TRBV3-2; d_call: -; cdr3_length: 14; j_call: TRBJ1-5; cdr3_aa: CASSQAYSNQPQHF
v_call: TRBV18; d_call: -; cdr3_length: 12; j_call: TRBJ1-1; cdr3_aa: CASSPLQGEAFF
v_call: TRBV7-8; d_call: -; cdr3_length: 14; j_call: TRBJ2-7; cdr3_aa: CASSLGGQLYEQYF
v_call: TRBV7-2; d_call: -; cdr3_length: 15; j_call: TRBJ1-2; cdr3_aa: CASSLNGLPDYGYTF
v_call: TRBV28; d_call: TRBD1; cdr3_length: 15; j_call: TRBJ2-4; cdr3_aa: CASSLTGGGKNIQYF
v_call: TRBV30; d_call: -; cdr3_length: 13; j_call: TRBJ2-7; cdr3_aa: CAWSVLSSSEQYF
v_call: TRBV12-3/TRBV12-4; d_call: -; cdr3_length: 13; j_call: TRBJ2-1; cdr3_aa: CASSLARVGEQFF
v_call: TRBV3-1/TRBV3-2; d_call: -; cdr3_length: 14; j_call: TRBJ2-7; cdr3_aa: CASSLASGEYEQYF
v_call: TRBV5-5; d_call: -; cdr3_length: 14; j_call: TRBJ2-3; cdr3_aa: CASSLWEVQDTQYF
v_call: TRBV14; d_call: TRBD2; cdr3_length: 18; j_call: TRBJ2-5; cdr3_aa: CASSQGGLAGVYQETQYF